This TCR beta chain was found in a study of blood T cells in healthy people across ages (dated by TCRdb to the mid-2010s). For context, the study as a whole: In model experiments, template switching captured roughly one uniquely barcoded TCR beta cDNA molecule for every two T cells. Using deep sequencing normalized with unique cDNA molecular identifiers, the study measured how TCR beta repertoire diversity changes with age. Four age groups were formed from the donors: young (average roughly 15 years), middle-aged (just under 40), aged (roughly 58) and long-lived (approximately 80). To avoid experimental bias, donors of different ages were distributed randomly across sequencing lanes. The study analyzed two additional independent replicas of 1 million unique cDNA reads from the same blood draw for two donors, one aged 18 to 30 and one aged 80 or older.

Preparation of the library involved 5' RACE. TCRdb lists the instrument as Illumina HiSeq 2500. A second PCR of roughly 6 to 11 cycles was run with a J-beta primer mix and a sample-barcoded 5' primer. A unique molecular identifier was introduced onto each TCR beta cDNA molecule by a template-switch 5' adaptor carrying 12 random nucleotides. Each sample yielded at least 3 million CDR3-containing paired-end reads. First-strand cDNA synthesis was performed from all RNA using the Mint cDNA synthesis kit, with priming by a TRBC-specific oligonucleotide. Following uracil-DNA glycosylase treatment, a first 18-cycle PCR with universal primers M1SS and BC2_uni_R was performed on all cDNA. On the study's bioinformatics: For normalization, 1 million high-quality reads, each with a distinct molecular identifier, were randomly selected from each sample. Instead of being binned into consensus sequences, reads with shared molecular identifiers were discarded. MiTCR, set to a Q25 quality threshold and the strictest error-elimination algorithm, was used for CDR3 identification, clonotype clustering and error correction. A nonparametric unseen species model with Euler transformation was used to estimate lower-bound total TCR beta diversity. The public reads were reprocessed in TCRdb via fastp at Q25 and MiXCR, keeping in-frame beta chains. CDR3 protein duplicates are merged, each entry listing the most common genes and DNA. The V and J calls reflect TCRdb's pipeline rather than the authors' work. Present in this sample are more than 700,000 distinct CDR3 sequences, 50% to 65% of which were seen just once. The biggest ten clones account for about 42% of the sample.

Systemically healthy Caucasian individuals from Russia, some 40 in total and aged roughly 6 to 100 years, were included as donors. Ten milliliters of peripheral blood were collected from each donor into EDTA-treated Vacutainer tubes. Ficoll-Paque density-gradient centrifugation was used to isolate PBMCs, with at least 7 million obtained per sample. Trizol reagent was used to extract total RNA from PBMCs, with at least 5.5 micrograms per sample. Naive CD45RAhigh/CD27high T cell percentages were measured by flow cytometry on a PBMC aliquot from every donor. As concerns this clonotype: Its target antigen remains unknown. Base-call qualities are not available, and no considerably larger clone is one nucleotide away.

V lost 4 bases and J lost 10 bases; the stretch between them is 17 bases long. The germline V gene encodes CDR1 MGHDK and CDR2 SYGVNS. CDR3 length: 15 amino acids, cysteine to phenylalanine. The only DNA kept is the CDR3, 45 bases in frame from the first base. The study at large found these results: Because donor CMV infection status was unknown, age-related changes in expanded clonotypes were potentially confounded. As age increased, observed TCR beta diversity per million T cells dropped in a roughly linear way, and a significant reduction was already evident by age 40. Compared with the aged group, the long-lived group had more naive CD4+ T cells, fewer expanded clones and increased TCR diversity, suggesting age selection. Because profiling used bulk unsorted PBMCs, naive and antigen-experienced compartments could not be compared conclusively. Estimates of total diversity based on one million sequenced T cells were regarded as lower bounds and as underestimates. A strong correlation was found between observed TCR beta diversity and the percentage of naive T cells measured by flow cytometry.

This TCR derives from an older man in good health. The sample consisted of blood. The chain links TRBV25-1 with TRBJ1-6, with the identity of the D gene unclear. DNA sequence: TGTGCCAGCAGTGGCGCGGCGGGGATCGGCTCACCCCTCCACTTT. This sequence encodes CASSGAAGIGSPLHF.